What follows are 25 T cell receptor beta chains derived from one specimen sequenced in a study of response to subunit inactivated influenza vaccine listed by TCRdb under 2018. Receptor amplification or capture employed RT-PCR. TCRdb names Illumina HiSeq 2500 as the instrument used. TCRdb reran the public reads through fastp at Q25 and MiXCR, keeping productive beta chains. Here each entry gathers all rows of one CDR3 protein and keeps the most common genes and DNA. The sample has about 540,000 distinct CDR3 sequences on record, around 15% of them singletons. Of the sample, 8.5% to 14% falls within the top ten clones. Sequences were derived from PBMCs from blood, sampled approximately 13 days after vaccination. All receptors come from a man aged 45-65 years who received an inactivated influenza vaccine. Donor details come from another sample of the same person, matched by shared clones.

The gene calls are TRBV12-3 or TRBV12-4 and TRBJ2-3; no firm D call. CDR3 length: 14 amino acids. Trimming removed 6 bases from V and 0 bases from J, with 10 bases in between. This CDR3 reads CASRLLISTDTQYF. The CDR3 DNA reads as TGTGCCAGCAGGTTGCTCATTAGCACAGATACGCAGTATTTT.

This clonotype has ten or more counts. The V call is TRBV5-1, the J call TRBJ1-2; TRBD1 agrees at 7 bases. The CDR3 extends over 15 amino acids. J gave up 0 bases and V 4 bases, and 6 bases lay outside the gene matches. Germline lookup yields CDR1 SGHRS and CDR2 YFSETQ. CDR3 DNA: TGCGCCAGCAGCCAGGGGGGGACGGCTAACTATGGCTACACCTTC. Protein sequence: CASSQGGTANYGYTF.

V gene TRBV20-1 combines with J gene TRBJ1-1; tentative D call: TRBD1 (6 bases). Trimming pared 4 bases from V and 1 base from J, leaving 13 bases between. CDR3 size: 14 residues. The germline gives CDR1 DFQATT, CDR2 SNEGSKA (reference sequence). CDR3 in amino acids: CSAKLGTPNTEAFF. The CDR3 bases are TGCAGTGCTAAGCTCGGGACACCGAACACTGAAGCTTTCTTT.

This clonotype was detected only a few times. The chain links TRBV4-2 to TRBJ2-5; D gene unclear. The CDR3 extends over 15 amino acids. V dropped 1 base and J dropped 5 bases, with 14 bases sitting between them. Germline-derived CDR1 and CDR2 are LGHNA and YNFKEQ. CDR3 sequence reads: CASSQVGSEAETQYF. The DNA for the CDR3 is TGTGCCAGCAGCCAAGTAGGCAGTGAAGCGGAGACCCAGTACTTC.

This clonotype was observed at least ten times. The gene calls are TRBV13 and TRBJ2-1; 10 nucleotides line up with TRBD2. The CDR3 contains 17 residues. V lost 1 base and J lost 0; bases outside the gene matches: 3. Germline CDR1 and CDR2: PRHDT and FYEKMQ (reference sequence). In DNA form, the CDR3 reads TGTGCCAGCAGCTTAGTCCTAGCGGGAGCCTCCTACAATGAGCAGTTCTTC. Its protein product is CASSLVLAGASYNEQFF.

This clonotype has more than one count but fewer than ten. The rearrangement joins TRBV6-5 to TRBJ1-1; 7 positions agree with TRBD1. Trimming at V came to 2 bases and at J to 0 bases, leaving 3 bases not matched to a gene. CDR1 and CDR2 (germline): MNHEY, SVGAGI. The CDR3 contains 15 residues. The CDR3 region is CASSYGGQLNTEAFF. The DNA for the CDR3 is TGTGCCAGCAGTTACGGGGGACAGCTGAACACTGAAGCTTTCTTT.

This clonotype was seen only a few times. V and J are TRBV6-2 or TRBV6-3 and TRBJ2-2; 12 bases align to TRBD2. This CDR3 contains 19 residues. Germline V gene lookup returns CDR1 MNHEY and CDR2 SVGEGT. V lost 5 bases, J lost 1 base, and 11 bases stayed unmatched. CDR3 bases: TGTGCCAGCAGTCCCCGGGCTAGCGGGAGGGATCGGAACACCGGGGAGCTGTTTTTT. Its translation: CASSPRASGRDRNTGELFF.

The CDR3: CASRGLAGISEQFF. The CDR3 nucleotides read TGTGCCAGCCGGGGACTAGCGGGAATTAGTGAGCAGTTCTTC. V usage is TRBV18 and J usage is TRBJ2-1, with 13 bases matching TRBD2. Trimming at V came to 8 bases and at J to 9 bases, leaving 7 bases not matched to a gene. Germline loops: CDR1 KGHSH, CDR2 LQKENI. The CDR3 has 14 amino acids.

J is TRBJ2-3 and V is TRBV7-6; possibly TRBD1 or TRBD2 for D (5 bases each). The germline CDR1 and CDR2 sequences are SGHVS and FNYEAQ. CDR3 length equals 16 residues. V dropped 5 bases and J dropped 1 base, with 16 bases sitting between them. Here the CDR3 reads CASSNKMRGGTDTQYF. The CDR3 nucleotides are TGTGCCAGCAGCAATAAGATGAGGGGAGGCACAGATACGCAGTATTTT.

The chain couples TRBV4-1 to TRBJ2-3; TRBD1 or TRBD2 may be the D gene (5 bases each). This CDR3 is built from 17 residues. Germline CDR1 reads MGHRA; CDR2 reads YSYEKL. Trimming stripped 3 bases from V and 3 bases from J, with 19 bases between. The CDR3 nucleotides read TGCGCCAGCAGCCATCCCCTTACCGGGACCGGGACAGATACGCAGTATTTT. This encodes CASSHPLTGTGTDTQYF.

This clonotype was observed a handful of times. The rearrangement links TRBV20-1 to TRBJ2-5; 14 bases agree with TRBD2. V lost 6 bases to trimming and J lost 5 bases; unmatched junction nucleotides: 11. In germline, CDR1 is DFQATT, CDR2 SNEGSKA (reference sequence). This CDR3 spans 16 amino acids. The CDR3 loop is CSAARTSGGIGETQYF. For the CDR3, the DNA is TGCAGTGCAGCTCGGACTAGCGGGGGGATCGGGGAGACCCAGTACTTC.

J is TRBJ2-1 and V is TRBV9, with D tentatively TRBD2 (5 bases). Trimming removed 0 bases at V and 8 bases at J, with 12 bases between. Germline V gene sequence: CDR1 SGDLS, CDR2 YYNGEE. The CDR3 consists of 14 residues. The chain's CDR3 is CASSVDVASHEQFF. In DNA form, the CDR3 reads TGTGCCAGCAGCGTAGACGTTGCTAGCCATGAGCAGTTCTTC.

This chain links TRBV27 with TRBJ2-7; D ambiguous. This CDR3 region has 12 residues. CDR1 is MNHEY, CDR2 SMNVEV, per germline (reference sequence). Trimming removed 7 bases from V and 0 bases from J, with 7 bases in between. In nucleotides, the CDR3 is TGTGCCAGCAAGGATCCCTCCTACGAGCAGTACTTC. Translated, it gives CASKDPSYEQYF.

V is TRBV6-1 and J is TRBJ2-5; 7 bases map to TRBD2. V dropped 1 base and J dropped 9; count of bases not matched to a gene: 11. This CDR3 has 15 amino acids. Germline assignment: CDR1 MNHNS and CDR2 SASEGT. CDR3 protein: CASSEESLRGSSQYF. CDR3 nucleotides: TGTGCCAGCAGTGAAGAATCATTGCGGGGGAGCTCCCAGTACTTC.

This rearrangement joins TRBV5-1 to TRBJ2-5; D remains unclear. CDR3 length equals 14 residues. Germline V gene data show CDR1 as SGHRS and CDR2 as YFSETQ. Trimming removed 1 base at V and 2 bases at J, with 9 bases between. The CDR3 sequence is CASSLMPTQETQYF. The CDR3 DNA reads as TGCGCCAGCAGCTTGATGCCCACTCAAGAGACCCAGTACTTC.

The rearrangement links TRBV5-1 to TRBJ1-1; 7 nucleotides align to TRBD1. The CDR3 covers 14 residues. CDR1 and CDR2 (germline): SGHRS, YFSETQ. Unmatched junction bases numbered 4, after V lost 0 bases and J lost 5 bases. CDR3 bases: TGCGCCAGCAGCTTGGGTAGGGGGCTAACTGAAGCTTTCTTT. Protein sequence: CASSLGRGLTEAFF.

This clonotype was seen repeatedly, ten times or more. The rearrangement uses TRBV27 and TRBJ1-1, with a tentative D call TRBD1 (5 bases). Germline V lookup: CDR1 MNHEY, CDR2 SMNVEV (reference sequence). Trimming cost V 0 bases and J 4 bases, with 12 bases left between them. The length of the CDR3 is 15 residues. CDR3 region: CASSLSGSGSTEAFF. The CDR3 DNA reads TGTGCCAGCAGTTTATCGGGGTCAGGGAGCACTGAAGCTTTCTTT.

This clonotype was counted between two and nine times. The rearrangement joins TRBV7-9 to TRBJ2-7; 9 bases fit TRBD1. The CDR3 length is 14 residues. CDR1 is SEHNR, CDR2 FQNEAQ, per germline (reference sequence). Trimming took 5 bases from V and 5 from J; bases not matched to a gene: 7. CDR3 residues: CASSVGQGRDEQYF. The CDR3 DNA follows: TGTGCCAGCAGCGTGGGACAGGGCAGGGACGAGCAGTACTTC.

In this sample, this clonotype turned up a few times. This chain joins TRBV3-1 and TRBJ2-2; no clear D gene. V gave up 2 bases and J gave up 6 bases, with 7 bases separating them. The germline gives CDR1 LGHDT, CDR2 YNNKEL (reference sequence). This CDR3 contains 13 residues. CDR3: CASSQRAPGELFF. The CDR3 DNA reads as TGTGCCAGCAGCCAACGGGCACCCGGGGAGCTGTTTTTT.

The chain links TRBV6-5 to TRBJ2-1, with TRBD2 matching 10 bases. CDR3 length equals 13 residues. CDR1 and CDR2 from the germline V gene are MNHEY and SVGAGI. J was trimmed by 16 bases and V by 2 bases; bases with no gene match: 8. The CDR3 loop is CASSYTSGIPKFF. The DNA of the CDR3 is TGTGCCAGCAGTTACACTAGCGGGATACCAAAATTCTTC.

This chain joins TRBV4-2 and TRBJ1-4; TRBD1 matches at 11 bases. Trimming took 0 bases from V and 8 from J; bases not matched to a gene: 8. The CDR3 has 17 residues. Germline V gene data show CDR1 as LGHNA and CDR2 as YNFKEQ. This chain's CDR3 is CASSQDRSGTGGEKLFF. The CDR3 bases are TGTGCCAGCAGCCAAGACCGCTCCGGGACAGGGGGGGAAAAACTGTTTTTT.

The CDR3, as DNA: TGCGCCAGCAGCTGGCGTGCGGGGGGGCCGGGTGAGCAGTTCTTC. Protein: CASSWRAGGPGEQFF. The chain is built from TRBV5-1 and TRBJ2-1; 9 bases line up with TRBD2. V lost 3 bases and J lost 9; bases outside the gene matches: 10. The CDR3 has 15 residues. Germline CDR1 reads SGHRS; CDR2 reads YFSETQ.

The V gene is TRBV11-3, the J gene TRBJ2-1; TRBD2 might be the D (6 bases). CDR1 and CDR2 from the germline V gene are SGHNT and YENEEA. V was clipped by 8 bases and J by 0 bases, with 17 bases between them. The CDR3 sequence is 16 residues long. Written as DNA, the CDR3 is TGTGCCAGCGGTGAGGGTAGCGGAAGCTCCTACAATGAGCAGTTCTTC. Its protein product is CASGEGSGSSYNEQFF.

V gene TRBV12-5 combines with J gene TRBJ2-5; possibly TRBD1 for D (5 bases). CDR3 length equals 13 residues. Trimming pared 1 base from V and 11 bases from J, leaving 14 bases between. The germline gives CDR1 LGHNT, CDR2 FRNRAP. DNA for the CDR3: TGTGCTAGTGGTTTGGAGGTAGGGGCCGATCAGTACTTC. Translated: CASGLEVGADQYF.

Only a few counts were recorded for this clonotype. The DNA of the CDR3 is TGTGCCAGCACCCTTGGGGCGGCTTCCTACGAGCAGTACTTC. It encodes CASTLGAASYEQYF. J is TRBJ2-7 and V is TRBV12-3 or TRBV12-4; perhaps TRBD1 as D (5 bases). This CDR3 spans 14 amino acids. The V and J ends lost 7 bases and 1 base respectively, with 14 bases between them.